These 19 T cell receptor beta chains originate from one sample sequenced in a study of CD8 T cells in ankylosing spondylitis. TCRdb re-called the 5' RACE reads through MiXCR, storing one row per CDR3 protein. The sample yields about 160,000 distinct CDR3 sequences, around 18% seen once. Material for sequencing was blood, either unsorted or a sorted T cell fraction (not recorded which). The receptors here all came from a male donor with ankylosing spondylitis or in good health (not recorded which).

Ten or more counts support this clonotype. The chain carries TRBV7-9 and TRBJ2-2, with 7 bases aligning to TRBD2. The CDR3 is 15 residues long. V was clipped by 5 bases and J by 1 base; unmatched bases: 4. In germline, CDR1 is SEHNR, CDR2 FQNEAQ (reference sequence). The CDR3 spells CASSLLAENTGELFF. The CDR3 DNA sequence: TGTGCCAGCAGCCTCCTAGCGGAGAACACCGGGGAGCTGTTTTTT. Full variable domain (outside the CDR3, taken from reference TRBV7-9 and TRBJ2-2): DTGVSQNPRHKITKRGQNVTFRCDPISEHNRLYWYRQTLGQGPEFLTYFQNEAQLEKSRLLSDRFSAERPKGSFSTLEIQRTEQGDSAMYLCASSLLAENTGELFFGEGSRLTVL.

A few counts support this clonotype. The rearrangement links TRBV29-1 to TRBJ2-7, with 7 bases fitting TRBD1. The CDR3 has 14 amino acids. Trimming cost V 3 bases and J 0 bases; bases outside gene matches: 5. Per the germline V gene, CDR1 is SQVTM and CDR2 is ANQGSEA. The CDR3 DNA reads as TGCAGCGTTGATGTGACAGGGAGCTCCTACGAGCAGTACTTC. Protein sequence: CSVDVTGSSYEQYF.

The CDR3 sequence is CASSSRRTQETQYF. In DNA form, the CDR3 reads TGTGCCAGCAGCTCCCGTCGGACTCAAGAGACCCAGTACTTC. The chain links TRBV28 to TRBJ2-5, with a weak D call TRBD2 (5 bases). Germline values: CDR1 MDHEN, CDR2 SYDVKM. The CDR3 runs 14 residues. V lost 6 bases and J 2 bases, leaving 13 bases between the germline ends.

In its sample, this clonotype was seen a few times. The chain combines TRBV5-1 with TRBJ2-1, with 8 bases fitting TRBD2. V gave up 2 bases and J gave up 3 bases; unmatched junction bases: 4. This CDR3 has 15 amino acids. The germline V gene encodes CDR1 SGHRS and CDR2 YFSETQ. The CDR3 DNA is TGCGCCAGCAGCTTAACTAGCGGAGTCTACAATGAGCAGTTCTTC. It yields the protein CASSLTSGVYNEQFF.

In this sample, this clonotype turned up many times. This chain links TRBV6-5 with TRBJ1-1; D gene ambiguous. The CDR3 loop spans 15 amino acids. V was pared by 3 bases and J by 1 base, with 12 bases between. CDR1 is MNHEY and CDR2 is SVGAGI in the germline V gene. CDR3 coding DNA: TGTGCCAGCAGTTATAGCCAGACCTCGAACACTGAAGCTTTCTTT. Protein sequence: CASSYSQTSNTEAFF.

The CDR3 DNA reads as TGTGCCAGCAGTTTATCCCCTGACAGACCGAACACTGAAGCTTTCTTT. Translation: CASSLSPDRPNTEAFF. This chain joins TRBV28 and TRBJ1-1; tentative D call: TRBD1 (5 bases). V lost 1 base to trimming and J lost 1 base, with 13 bases between them. The CDR3 totals 16 residues. Germline CDR1 and CDR2: MDHEN and SYDVKM.

This clonotype was seen ten or more times. This CDR3 reads CATSHGEGPNTGELFF. CDR3 DNA sequence: TGTGCCACCTCCCACGGGGAGGGACCGAACACCGGGGAGCTGTTTTTT. The chain combines TRBV10-3 with TRBJ2-2; the match to TRBD2 covers 7 bases. The CDR3 contains 16 residues. The J segment lost 0 bases and the V segment lost 10 bases, leaving 11 bases of the junction unmatched. The germline CDR1 and CDR2 sequences are ENHRY and SYGVKD.

This clonotype was seen repeatedly, ten times or more. This chain uses TRBV5-1 with TRBJ2-7; 9 nucleotides line up with TRBD1. Germline V gene data show CDR1 as SGHRS and CDR2 as YFSETQ. Losses at the gene ends were 0 bases for V and 1 base for J; bases not matched to a gene: 8. The CDR3 totals 17 residues. The CDR3 loop reads CASSLEPGTGISYEQYF. The CDR3 DNA is TGCGCCAGCAGCTTGGAACCCGGGACAGGGATATCCTACGAGCAGTACTTC.

The V and J genes are TRBV28 and TRBJ1-1; maybe TRBD1 (6 bases). The CDR3 sequence is 15 residues long. V lost 2 bases to trimming and J lost 3 bases, with 13 bases between them. CDR1 is MDHEN, CDR2 SYDVKM, per germline. CDR3 residues: CASSLLAKGDTEAFF. The CDR3 DNA reads TGTGCCAGCAGTTTACTGGCCAAGGGGGACACTGAAGCTTTCTTT.

This clonotype was observed a handful of times. V and J are TRBV20-1 and TRBJ2-6; a weak D match, TRBD2 (6 bases). The germline CDR1 and CDR2 sequences are DFQATT and SNEGSKA (reference sequence). The CDR3 spans 17 residues. Trimming stripped 3 bases from V and 0 bases from J, with 15 bases between. CDR3 sequence reads: CSARGRGSGSGANVLTF. CDR3 DNA sequence: TGCAGTGCTAGGGGTCGTGGTAGCGGCTCTGGGGCCAACGTCCTGACTTTC.

The table lists this clonotype with many counts. The genes are TRBV20-1 and TRBJ1-1; TRBD1 is a possible D gene (6 bases). This CDR3 region has 14 residues. Germline loops: CDR1 DFQATT, CDR2 SNEGSKA (reference sequence). Trimming left V 1 base short and J 5 bases short, with 14 bases between. CDR3 nucleotides: TGCAGTGCTAGAGTTTCGGGGGGGCGGACTGAAGCTTTCTTT. This translates into CSARVSGGRTEAFF.

In this sample, this clonotype turned up many times. In DNA form, the CDR3 reads TGCGCCAGCAGCTTAACAGGGGATAGCAATCAGCCCCAGCATTTT. Amino acids: CASSLTGDSNQPQHF. The chain links TRBV5-1 to TRBJ1-5; 7 bases are a match to TRBD1. Looked up from germline, CDR1 is SGHRS and CDR2 is YFSETQ. The CDR3 spans 15 residues. V lost 2 bases, J lost 0 bases, and 2 bases stayed unmatched.

This clonotype was seen more than once but under ten times. The CDR3 is CSATGTSGNEQFF. The CDR3 nucleotides are TGCAGTGCAACCGGGACTAGCGGCAATGAGCAGTTCTTC. The V call is TRBV29-1, the J call TRBJ2-1; 11 bases are a match to TRBD2. This CDR3 spans 13 amino acids. Per the germline V gene, CDR1 is SQVTM and CDR2 is ANQGSEA.

The V gene is TRBV4-2, the J gene TRBJ2-3; 8 nucleotides agree with TRBD2. This CDR3 comprises 17 residues. Germline lookup yields CDR1 LGHNA and CDR2 YNFKEQ. The V gene end was trimmed by 4 bases and the J gene end by 2 bases; junction bases not matched to a gene: 11. The CDR3 nucleotides are TGTGCCAGCAGCCGATCACCGACTAGCGTTTTCACAGATACGCAGTATTTT. Its protein is CASSRSPTSVFTDTQYF.

This clonotype showed up many times. The chain couples TRBV20-1 to TRBJ2-7; no firm D call. Per the germline V gene, CDR1 is DFQATT and CDR2 is SNEGSKA (reference sequence). The CDR3 spans 12 residues. The V end lost 6 bases, the J end lost 3 bases, and 12 bases lay between the germline ends. The CDR3 bases are TGCAGTGCCCTGGACGAAGGCTACGAGCAGTACTTC. The encoded protein is CSALDEGYEQYF.

The V and J genes are TRBV5-1 and TRBJ2-5; the match to TRBD2 covers 10 bases. The CDR3 has 17 amino acids. Germline CDR1 reads SGHRS; CDR2 reads YFSETQ. The V and J ends lost 0 bases and 6 bases, in that order; junction bases with no gene match: 11. CDR3 sequence: CASSLGLAGVFYKTQYF. DNA for the CDR3: TGCGCCAGCAGCTTGGGTCTAGCGGGAGTATTCTACAAGACCCAGTACTTC.

A note on this clonotype: The junction shows a germline mismatch at one end, possibly a read error. This chain connects TRBV29-1 to TRBJ2-5, with 12 bases fitting TRBD2. The CDR3 covers 14 residues. Germline V gene sequence: CDR1 SQVTM, CDR2 ANQGSEA. As DNA, the CDR3 is TGCGGCGTTGGACTAGCGGGAATTCGGGAGACCCAGTACTTC. Translated: CGVGLAGIRETQYF.

This clonotype was counted at least ten times. The chain is built from TRBV5-1 and TRBJ2-3; 9 nucleotides match TRBD1. Germline lookup yields CDR1 SGHRS and CDR2 YFSETQ. V was clipped by 1 base and J by 2 bases; unmatched bases: 2. CDR3 length: 15 residues. CDR3 region: CASSLTGGYTDTQYF. Written as DNA, the CDR3 is TGCGCCAGCAGCTTGACAGGGGGCTACACAGATACGCAGTATTTT.

This clonotype was recorded at least ten times. This sequence joins TRBV12-3 or TRBV12-4 and TRBJ1-1; D gene unclear. The CDR3 is made up of 13 amino acids. Trimming took 6 bases from V and 4 from J, leaving 12 bases between them. CDR3 region: CASSSGVGTEAFF. CDR3 DNA sequence: TGTGCCAGCAGCAGCGGGGTTGGCACTGAAGCTTTCTTT.